This T cell receptor (beta chain) was obtained from a study of response to subunit inactivated influenza vaccine. TCRdb analysed the RT-PCR reads with MiXCR anew, one entry per CDR3 protein. This sample has 550,000 to 800,000 distinct CDR3 sequences, with 15% to 17% found just once. The V end lost 4 bases, the J end lost 2 bases, and 11 bases lay between the germline ends. CDR3 size: 14 residues. The germline CDR1 and CDR2 sequences are MNHEY and SMNVEV (reference sequence). This clonotype was seen more than once but under ten times. This sample comprised PBMCs from blood, obtained about 13 days after vaccination. This sequence joins TRBV27 and TRBJ2-5; D possibly corresponds to TRBD1 (6 bases). The receptor was isolated from a man in his fifties who received an inactivated influenza vaccine. The CDR3: CASSSAGQQETQYF. The CDR3 DNA reads TGTGCCAGCAGTTCCGCCGGACAGCAAGAGACCCAGTACTTC.